This T cell receptor beta chain was sequenced in a study of OX40 agonist ivuxolimab in advanced cancers. Across the study: Partial responses were achieved by three patients, of whom one had hepatocellular carcinoma and two had cutaneous melanoma.

Regarding the study as a whole: Researchers did not establish what antigens the expanded peripheral T cells target. Expansion of clones was among the lowest in partial responders at 0.1-3.0 mg/kg.

Exclusion applied to patients with autoimmune disease history or systemic immunosuppression. The repertoire was sequenced with immunoSEQ multiplex PCR; TCRdb's copy has only in-frame clones and lacks some. Here the sample spans tens of thousands of clones, 88% being singletons. V was clipped by 1 base and J by 3 bases; unmatched bases: 6. CDR1 is SGHNT, CDR2 YYREEE, per germline (reference sequence). This CDR3 comprises 15 residues. In the case of this clone: Antigen unknown.

This material consisted of CD4+ or CD8+ T cells sorted from blood, taken in a trial of the OX40 agonist ivuxolimab. V usage is TRBV5-4 and J usage is TRBJ2-5, with 7 bases that match TRBD2. This receptor was obtained from an adult with an advanced solid tumor such as melanoma, head and neck, liver or kidney cancer. This CDR3 reads CASSLRVAGEETQYF. As DNA, the CDR3 is TGTGCCAGCAGCTTGAGGGTCGCGGGGGAAGAGACCCAGTACTTC.